This T cell receptor (beta chain) was recovered during a study of shared T cell receptors in the human thymus. Sequencing was performed with immunoSEQ multiplex PCR; in TCRdb, only in-frame clones are kept and a portion is missing. The sample includes some 760,000 clones, 80% to 90% of them seen just once. The CDR3 has 17 amino acids. CDR1 and CDR2 (germline): SGHTA, FQGNSA. J gave up 2 bases and V 1 base, and 9 bases lay outside the gene matches. These same records also appear under a second study, on human thymus T cells.

V gene TRBV7-2 combines with J gene TRBJ2-3; 7 positions agree with TRBD1. The sequencing sample was made of thymocytes. The receptor was derived from a girl under two years old with a congenital heart defect. CDR3 nucleotide sequence: TGTGCCAGCAGCTTAGATCCGGACAGGTTGTTCACAGATACGCAGTATTTT. This codes for CASSLDPDRLFTDTQYF. Based on the CDR3 plus reference TRBV7-2 and TRBJ2-3, the full variable domain is GAGVSQSPSNKVTEKGKDVELRCDPISGHTALYWYRQSLGQGLEFLIYFQGNSAPDKSGLPSDRFSAERTGGSVSTLTIQRTQQEDSAVYLCASSLDPDRLFTDTQYFGPGTRLTVL.